Below, 21 T cell receptor beta chains from the same sample are listed, as sequenced in a study of cytomegalovirus exposure and HLA in healthy donors (dated by TCRdb to 2015 to 2018). The receptor library was made with the immunoSEQ multiplex PCR assay. A mixture of 60 forward primers for TCR Vbeta segments and 13 reverse primers for TCR Jbeta segments was used in the multiplex PCR. Entries here come from immuneACCESS through TCRdb and include only in-frame sequences with V and J called. Some clones fail to appear in such tables; in the studies checked, an unresolved V gene covers under half of the shortfall, and the cause of the remainder is unknown. For this sample the table gives about 180,000 clones, of which approximately 80% were detected only once. 1.3% to 1.5% of the sample is held by the ten biggest clonotypes. Sequenced sample: PBMCs. These receptors originate from a girl aged 5 to 17 in good health and CMV-seropositive.

This clone occurred once. CDR3 nucleotide sequence: TGCGCCAGCAGCCAAGATCGGGCTAGCGGAAACAATGAGCAGTTCTTC. It translates to CASSQDRASGNNEQFF. The rearrangement joins TRBV4-3 to TRBJ2-1, with 7 bases lining up with TRBD2. The CDR3 has 16 amino acids. With 0 bases clipped from V and 5 bases from J, the junction kept 7 bases outside the gene matches. Germline CDR1 LGHNA, CDR2 YSLEER.

In its sample, this clone was seen once. The genes are TRBV29-1 and TRBJ2-6; 8 nucleotides agree with TRBD2. The ends lost 7 bases at V and 2 bases at J; junction bases unmatched: 10. This CDR3 is 16 amino acids long. Germline CDR1 reads SQVTM; CDR2 reads ANQGSEA. CDR3 nucleotides: TGCAGCGCCCGGAGCGGGAGCGAAGCTGGGGCCAACGTCCTGACTTTC. Its translation: CSARSGSEAGANVLTF.

The genes are TRBV30 and TRBJ2-5, with D possibly matching TRBD2 (5 bases). The CDR3 contains 14 residues. Germline V gene lookup returns CDR1 GTSNPN and CDR2 SVGIG (reference sequence). Trimming shortened V by 0 bases and J by 1 base, and 9 bases separated the two germline ends. CDR3 in amino acids: CAWSVSGIQETQYF. CDR3 in DNA: TGTGCCTGGAGTGTTTCGGGGATCCAAGAGACCCAGTACTTC.

The V call is TRBV2, the J call TRBJ2-7, with D hard to call. Germline CDR1 is SNHLY and CDR2 is FYNNEI. With 0 bases removed from V and 7 bases from J, the gap between germline ends came to 4 bases. The CDR3 consists of 11 residues. The CDR3 DNA follows: TGTGCCAGCAGTGAAGCGCGGGAGCAGTACTTC. Protein sequence: CASSEAREQYF.

The chain is built from TRBV6-5 and TRBJ1-5; TRBD1 matches at 7 bases. Germline CDR1 and CDR2: MNHEY and SVGAGI. V shed 6 bases, J shed 5 bases, and the junction held 10 bases outside the gene matches. This CDR3 contains 15 residues. This CDR3 reads CASRLETGRDQPQHF. Here the CDR3 DNA reads TGTGCCAGCAGACTCGAGACAGGGAGAGATCAGCCCCAGCATTTT.

The J gene is TRBJ2-7, the V gene TRBV18, with unresolved D. There are 13 residues in the CDR3. The V gene's germline CDR1 is KGHSH and CDR2 LQKENI. Trimming left V 0 bases short and J 2 bases short, with 5 bases between. The CDR3 region is CASSPPGPYEQYF. Here the CDR3 DNA reads TGTGCCAGCTCACCACCGGGCCCCTACGAGCAGTACTTC.

The V call is TRBV29-1, the J call TRBJ1-4, with D uncertain. Germline loops: CDR1 SQVTM, CDR2 ANQGSEA. The CDR3 loop spans 12 amino acids. Trimming took 8 bases from V and 4 from J, leaving 11 bases between them. The chain's CDR3 is CSTRVGNEKLFF. Here the CDR3 DNA reads TGCAGCACCCGGGTTGGTAATGAAAAACTGTTTTTT.

This clone was observed a handful of times. This sequence joins TRBV2 and TRBJ2-2; no definite D call. The CDR3 consists of 14 residues. V was clipped by 4 bases and J by 8 bases, with 14 bases between them. Germline V gene sequence: CDR1 SNHLY, CDR2 FYNNEI. The CDR3 loop reads CASSVRSGTGELFF. In DNA, the CDR3 is TGTGCCAGCAGTGTGCGTTCAGGTACTGGGGAGCTGTTTTTT.

Written as DNA, the CDR3 is TGTGCCAGCAGTCCCGGGGACAGGGTTCAGCCCCAGCATTTT. Its protein is CASSPGDRVQPQHF. The chain combines TRBV27 with TRBJ1-5; 9 nucleotides line up with TRBD1. The CDR3 has 14 amino acids. CDR1 is MNHEY and CDR2 is SMNVEV in the germline V gene (reference sequence). V lost 5 bases, J lost 6 bases, and 5 bases stayed unmatched.

The J gene is TRBJ2-1, the V gene TRBV1; whether TRBD2, the table's D call, matches the DNA was not checked. TRBV1 is a pseudogene locus. This CDR3 has 18 residues. Here the CDR3 DNA reads TGCACCAGCAGCCAAGCGAACCCACTAGCGAATTTTCCGAATGAGCAGTTCTTC. Translated: CTSSQANPLANFPNEQFF.

The J gene is TRBJ1-1, the V gene TRBV7-9, with D perhaps matching TRBD1 (5 bases). The CDR3 has 16 residues. Trimming shortened V by 5 bases and J by 0 bases, and 16 bases separated the two germline ends. Germline V gene data show CDR1 as SEHNR and CDR2 as FQNEAQ (reference sequence). CDR3 sequence: CASSTERQLMNTEAFF. CDR3 bases: TGTGCCAGCAGCACCGAAAGACAGCTCATGAACACTGAAGCTTTCTTT.

This clone occurred once. This chain uses TRBV4-1 with TRBJ2-5; perhaps TRBD2 as D (5 bases). This CDR3 is 15 amino acids long. V shed 0 bases and J shed 1 base, with 9 bases lying between them. Germline CDR1 reads MGHRA; CDR2 reads YSYEKL. DNA for the CDR3: TGCGCCAGCAGCCAAGATGGAGGTGGCCAAGAGACCCAGTACTTC. Translation: CASSQDGGGQETQYF.

The chain joins TRBV5-4 to TRBJ1-5; 8 nucleotides line up with TRBD1. Trimming cost V 4 bases and J 2 bases; bases outside gene matches: 5. CDR1 is SGHNT and CDR2 is YYREEE in the germline V gene (reference sequence). The CDR3 totals 15 residues. The DNA of the CDR3 is TGTGCCAGCAGCCCCGGGACAGGACGCAATCAGCCCCAGCATTTT. Amino acids: CASSPGTGRNQPQHF.

This chain connects TRBV7-2 to TRBJ2-1; possible D gene TRBD2, 5 bases. The CDR3 is 12 residues long. Germline V CDR1 and CDR2: SGHTA, FQGNSA. V dropped 3 bases and J dropped 10 bases, with 10 bases sitting between them. Here the CDR3 reads CASSFWTGEQFF. For the CDR3, the DNA is TGTGCCAGCAGCTTCTGGACTGGGGAGCAGTTCTTC. The full variable domain, completed using reference TRBV7-2 and TRBJ2-1, is GAGVSQSPSNKVTEKGKDVELRCDPISGHTALYWYRQSLGQGLEFLIYFQGNSAPDKSGLPSDRFSAERTGGSVSTLTIQRTQQEDSAVYLCASSFWTGEQFFGPGTRLTVL.

V is TRBV7-3 and J is TRBJ1-1, with D tentatively TRBD1 (5 bases). V was clipped by 3 bases and J by 5 bases, with 13 bases between them. The germline CDR1 and CDR2 sequences are SGHTA and FQGTGA. The CDR3 is made up of 14 amino acids. The CDR3 sequence: CASSFTAGGTEAFF. In DNA, the CDR3 is TGTGCCAGCAGCTTTACCGCCGGGGGGACTGAAGCTTTCTTT. The full variable domain, in which reference TRBV7-3 and TRBJ1-1 provide the parts outside the CDR3, is GAGVSQTPSNKVTEKGKYVELRCDPISGHTALYWYRQSLGQGPEFLIYFQGTGAADDSGLPNDRFFAVRPEGSVSTLKIQRTERGDSAVYLCASSFTAGGTEAFFGQGTRLTVV.

The chain is built from TRBV21-1 and TRBJ1-1. TRBV21-1 is an annotated pseudogene. This CDR3 spans 10 amino acids. The CDR3 DNA follows: TGTGCCAGCAGTCGGGATTTGACTTTCTTT. Its translation: CASSRDLTFF.

V gene TRBV11-2 combines with J gene TRBJ2-2; TRBD2 might be the D (5 bases). Per germline, CDR1 SGHAT and CDR2 FQNNGV. V lost 3 bases and J 3 bases, leaving 11 bases between the germline ends. The CDR3 is 15 amino acids. For the CDR3, the DNA is TGTGCCAGCAGCTTGTGGACTTTGGACACCGGGGAGCTGTTTTTT. Translation: CASSLWTLDTGELFF.

The chain joins TRBV7-8 to TRBJ2-3; TRBD2 matches at 12 bases. This CDR3 contains 16 residues. V was clipped by 4 bases and J by 3 bases; unmatched bases: 5. CDR1 and CDR2 (germline): SGHVS, FQNEAQ. Written as DNA, the CDR3 is TGTGCCAGCAGCTCACCCACTAGCGGGAGGACAGATACGCAGTATTTT. Protein product: CASSSPTSGRTDTQYF.

This chain uses TRBV12-5 with TRBJ1-1; D unresolved. Germline assignment: CDR1 LGHNT and CDR2 FRNRAP. The CDR3 extends over 11 amino acids. The V gene lost 2 bases and the J gene lost 8 bases, with 6 bases spanning the gap. The CDR3 loop reads CASGLLTEAFF. The CDR3 DNA sequence: TGTGCTAGTGGTTTGTTGACAGAAGCTTTCTTT.

V usage is TRBV7-9 and J usage is TRBJ1-1; D call uncertain. CDR1 and CDR2 (germline): SEHNR, FQNEAQ (reference sequence). The CDR3 extends over 15 amino acids. The V gene lost 4 bases and the J gene lost 5 bases, with 17 bases spanning the gap. The chain's CDR3 is CASSSPLRVGTEAFF. The CDR3 region has the DNA TGTGCCAGCAGCTCCCCCTTACGGGTCGGGACTGAAGCTTTCTTT.

The chain is built from TRBV19 and TRBJ2-1, with 7 bases lining up with TRBD1. Trimming removed 5 bases from V and 6 bases from J; junction bases left unmatched: 16. Germline lookup yields CDR1 LNHDA and CDR2 SQIVND (reference sequence). CDR3 length: 17 residues. For the CDR3, the DNA is TGTGCCAGTAGTCCTAGGGACAGAACCCTCTTAACCAATGAGCAGTTCTTC. Its protein is CASSPRDRTLLTNEQFF.